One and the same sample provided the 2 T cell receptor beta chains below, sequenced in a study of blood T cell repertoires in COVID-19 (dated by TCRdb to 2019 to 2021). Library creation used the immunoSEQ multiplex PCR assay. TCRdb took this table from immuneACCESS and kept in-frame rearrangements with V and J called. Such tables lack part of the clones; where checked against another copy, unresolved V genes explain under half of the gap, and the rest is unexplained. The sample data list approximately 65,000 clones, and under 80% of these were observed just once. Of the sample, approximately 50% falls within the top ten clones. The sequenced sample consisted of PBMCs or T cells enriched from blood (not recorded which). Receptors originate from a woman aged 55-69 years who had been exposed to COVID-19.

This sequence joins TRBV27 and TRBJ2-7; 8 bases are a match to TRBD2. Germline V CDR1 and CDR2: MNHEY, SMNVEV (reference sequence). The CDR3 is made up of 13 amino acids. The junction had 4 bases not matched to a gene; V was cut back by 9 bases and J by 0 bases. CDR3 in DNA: TGTGCCAGTAGCGGGGAGGACTCCTACGAGCAGTACTTC. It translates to CASSGEDSYEQYF.

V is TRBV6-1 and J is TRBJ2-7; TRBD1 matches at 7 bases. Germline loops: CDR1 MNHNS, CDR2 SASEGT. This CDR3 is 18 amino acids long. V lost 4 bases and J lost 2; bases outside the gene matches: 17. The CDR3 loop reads CASSGQGPGQMKPYEQYF. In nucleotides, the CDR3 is TGTGCCAGCAGTGGACAAGGCCCGGGACAGATGAAGCCCTACGAGCAGTACTTC.